The present entry profiles one T cell receptor (beta chain) with its context. What it binds is not known. Using the 5' RACE reads, TCRdb records one entry per CDR3 protein without DNA. This sample's clone table lists approximately 150,000 distinct CDR3 sequences. The sample comes from a study of monozygotic twins with inflammatory bowel disease. The study's findings and limits: The analysis did not separate different T cell subtypes. No single strong signal or clonotype associated with IBD was supported. Healthy twins shared more clonotypes with others than IBD patients, most markedly active ones. Patients got different immunosuppressive treatments, which may have made their repertoires more variable.

Per germline, CDR1 SGHRS and CDR2 YFSETQ. The length of the CDR3 is 15 residues. The rearrangement uses TRBV5-1 and TRBJ2-7; the D call of TRBD1 rests on TCRdb alone, since no DNA is present to check it. This TCR was recovered from a human donor with ulcerative colitis or Crohn's disease, or a healthy co-twin of an affected twin (not recorded which). Sequencing input: blood. CDR3: CASSSRAAGAREQYF.